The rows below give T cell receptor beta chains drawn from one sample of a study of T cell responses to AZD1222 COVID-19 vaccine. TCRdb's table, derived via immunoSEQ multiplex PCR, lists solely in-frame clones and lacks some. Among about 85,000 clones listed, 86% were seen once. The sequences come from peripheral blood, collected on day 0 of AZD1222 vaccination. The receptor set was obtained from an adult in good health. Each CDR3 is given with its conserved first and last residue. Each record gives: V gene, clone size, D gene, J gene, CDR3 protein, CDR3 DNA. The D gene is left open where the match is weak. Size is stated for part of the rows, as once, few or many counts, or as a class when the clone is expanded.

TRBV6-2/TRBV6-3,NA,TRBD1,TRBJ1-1,CASSFKTGDTEAFF,TGTGCCAGCAGTTTCAAAACAGGGGACACTGAAGCTTTCTTT
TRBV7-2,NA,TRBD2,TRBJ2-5,CASTLAGGRETQYF,TGTGCCAGCACCTTAGCGGGAGGGCGGGAGACCCAGTACTTC
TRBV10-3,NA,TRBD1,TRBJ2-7,CAIRSGQGGDEQYF,TGTGCCATCAGATCAGGACAGGGGGGTGACGAGCAGTACTTC
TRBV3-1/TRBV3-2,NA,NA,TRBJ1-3,CASQAEGPNTIYF,TGTGCCAGCCAAGCAGAGGGGCCGAACACCATATATTTT
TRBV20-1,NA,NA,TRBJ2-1,CSAGDHEQFF,TGCAGTGCCGGTGATCATGAGCAGTTCTTC
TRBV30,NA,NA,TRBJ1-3,CAWSVGSGNTIYF,TGTGCCTGGAGTGTCGGGTCTGGAAACACCATATATTTT
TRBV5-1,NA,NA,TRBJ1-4,CASSLGGTAEKLFF,TGCGCCAGCAGCTTGGGGGGGACGGCTGAAAAACTGTTTTTT
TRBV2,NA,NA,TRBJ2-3,CATKVGEGTDTQYF,TGTGCCACCAAGGTGGGGGAGGGCACAGATACGCAGTATTTT
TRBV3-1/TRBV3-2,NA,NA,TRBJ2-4,CASSQASGGIQYF,TGTGCCAGCAGCCAAGCTAGTGGAGGAATTCAGTACTTC
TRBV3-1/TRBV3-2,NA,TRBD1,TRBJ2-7,CASSTGGYSYEQYF,TGTGCCAGCAGTACAGGGGGCTACTCCTACGAGCAGTACTTC
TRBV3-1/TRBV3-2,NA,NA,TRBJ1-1,CASSQEYKAAVGPEAFF,TGTGCCAGCAGCCAAGAGTATAAGGCGGCGGTCGGCCCTGAAGCTTTCTTT
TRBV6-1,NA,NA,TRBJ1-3,CASSEGYSGNTIYF,TGTGCCAGCAGTGAAGGGTACTCTGGAAACACCATATATTTT
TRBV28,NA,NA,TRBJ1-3,CASRPWGGNTIYF,TGTGCCAGCAGGCCTTGGGGTGGAAACACCATATATTTT
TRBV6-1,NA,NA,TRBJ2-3,CASSEALPDTQYF,TGTGCCAGCAGTGAAGCGCTTCCGGATACGCAGTATTTT
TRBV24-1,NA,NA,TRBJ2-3,CATSRGGTDTQYF,TGTGCCACCAGTCGAGGCGGTACAGATACGCAGTATTTT
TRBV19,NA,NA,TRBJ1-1,CASSIFQAGTEAFF,TGTGCCAGTAGTATATTTCAGGCCGGCACTGAAGCTTTCTTT
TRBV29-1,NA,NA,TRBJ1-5,CSVGSQGQPQHF,TGCAGCGTTGGATCCCAGGGTCAGCCCCAGCATTTT
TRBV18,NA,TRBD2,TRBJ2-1,CASSLPGTSGYNEQFF,TGTGCCAGCTCACTCCCCGGGACTAGCGGGTACAATGAGCAGTTCTTC
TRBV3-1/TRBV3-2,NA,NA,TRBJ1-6,CASSQGFTSSYNSPLHF,TGTGCCAGCAGCCAAGGTTTCACTAGCTCCTATAATTCACCCCTCCACTTT
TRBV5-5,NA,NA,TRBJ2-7,CASGSGYEQYF,TGTGCCAGCGGGAGTGGCTACGAGCAGTACTTC
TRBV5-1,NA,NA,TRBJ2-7,CASSLNSGPVYF,TGCGCCAGCAGCTTGAACAGTGGCCCAGTGTACTTC
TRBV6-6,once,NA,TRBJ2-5,CASSYSAETQYF,TGTGCCAGCAGTTACTCGGCGGAGACCCAGTACTTC
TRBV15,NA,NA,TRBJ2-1,CATSRDSDEQFF,TGTGCCACCAGCAGAGACTCCGATGAGCAGTTCTTC
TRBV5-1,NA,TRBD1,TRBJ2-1,CASSWRRQGFYNEQFF,TGCGCCAGCAGCTGGAGGCGACAGGGATTCTACAATGAGCAGTTCTTC
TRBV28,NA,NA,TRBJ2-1,CATTGASLGGYNEQFF,TGTGCCACCACTGGGGCTAGCCTCGGGGGATACAATGAGCAGTTCTTC
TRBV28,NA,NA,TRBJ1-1,CASRHRRRILLNTEAFF,TGTGCCAGCAGGCATAGGCGACGGATCCTGCTGAACACTGAAGCTTTCTTT
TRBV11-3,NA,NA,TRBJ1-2,CASSLGGVHGYTF,TGTGCCAGCAGCTTAGGAGGGGTGCATGGCTACACCTTC
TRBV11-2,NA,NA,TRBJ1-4,CASSERDRAEKLFF,TGTGCCAGCAGCGAGCGGGACCGCGCCGAAAAACTGTTTTTT
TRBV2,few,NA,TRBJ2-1,CASSASGDADEQFF,TGTGCCAGCAGTGCCTCGGGGGACGCAGATGAGCAGTTCTTC
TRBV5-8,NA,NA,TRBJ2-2,CASGVLNTGELFF,TGTGCCAGCGGGGTACTGAACACCGGGGAGCTGTTTTTT
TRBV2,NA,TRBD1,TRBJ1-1,CASKRDRVDTEAFF,TGTGCCAGCAAAAGAGACAGGGTGGACACTGAAGCTTTCTTT
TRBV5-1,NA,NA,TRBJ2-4,CASSLAPTRTENIQYF,TGCGCCAGCAGCTTGGCCCCCACTCGGACAGAAAACATTCAGTACTTC
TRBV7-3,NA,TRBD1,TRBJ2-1,CASSLRQGSYNEQFF,TGTGCCAGCAGCCTACGACAGGGTTCCTACAATGAGCAGTTCTTC
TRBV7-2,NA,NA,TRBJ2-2,CASSPGTYTGELFF,TGTGCCAGCAGTCCCGGGACCTACACCGGGGAGCTGTTTTTT
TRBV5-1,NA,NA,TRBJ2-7,CASSFSLANYEQYF,TGCGCCAGCAGCTTTTCCCTGGCTAACTACGAGCAGTACTTC
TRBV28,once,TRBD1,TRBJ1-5,CASSPDREGNQPQHF,TGTGCCAGCAGTCCAGACAGGGAGGGCAATCAGCCCCAGCATTTT
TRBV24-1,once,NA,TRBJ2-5,CATSDSADTPQETQYF,TGTGCCACCAGTGATTCCGCGGACACTCCCCAAGAGACCCAGTACTTC
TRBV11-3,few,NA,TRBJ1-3,CASSRWGDSGNTIYF,TGTGCCAGCAGCCGGTGGGGGGACTCTGGAAACACCATATATTTT
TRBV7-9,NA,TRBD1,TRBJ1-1,CASSFGQGTTEAFF,TGTGCCAGCAGCTTCGGACAGGGGACCACTGAAGCTTTCTTT
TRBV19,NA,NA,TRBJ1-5,CASSIGAGVSNQPQHF,TGTGCCAGTAGTATAGGAGCGGGGGTGAGCAATCAGCCCCAGCATTTT